This TCR beta chain was identified in a study of T cell repertoires in cytomegalovirus infection. At the level of the study: Public TCR beta signatures marked donors with CMV infection and the matching HLA.

Study-wide results and caveats: Using cumulative public TCR beta family frequency, the authors identified those who carried CMV together with the relevant HLA. Predominance within the ex vivo response was attributable to HLA-C-restricted CMV-specific TCR beta clonotypes.

For this clonotype: Its cognate antigen is unknown.

V gave up 5 bases and J gave up 5 bases; unmatched junction bases: 7. Germline assignment: CDR1 SQVTM and CDR2 ANQGSEA. This CDR3 comprises 13 residues. TCRdb passed the reads through MiXCR, listing each CDR3 protein once. The sample holds some 200,000 distinct CDR3 sequences; about 21% are singletons and the top ten take approximately 3%. This sequence was found in a human donor in good health (CMV status not recorded). Some clones in this sample may be carry-over from other donors' samples. The chain carries TRBV29-1 and TRBJ1-1; 8 nucleotides match TRBD1. Sequencing was done on a sample of PBMCs. Here the CDR3 DNA reads TGCAGCGTTCACAGGGGGTCGAATACTGAAGCTTTCTTT. It is translated as CSVHRGSNTEAFF.